The table lists the clone carrying this TCR beta chain with a few counts. This specimen comes from a study of blood T cell repertoires in COVID-19. Study-level background: The origin of the acute and convalescent COVID-19 samples was the United States, Italy and Spain.

The CDR3 loop spans 13 amino acids. V was shortened by 0 bases and J by 8 bases, with 9 bases between the two germline ends. Germline V gene sequence: CDR1 SGHNT, CDR2 YYREEE (reference sequence). Original processing notes: Reference gene primer amplification yielded estimated nucleated cell counts. The repertoire was sequenced with immunoSEQ multiplex PCR; TCRdb's copy has only in-frame clones and lacks some. That table gives V, J and clone size, and the DNA gave D and trimming. The sample has about 140,000 clones, approximately 81% seen once. The sequencing sample was made of peripheral blood. This chain joins TRBV5-4 and TRBJ1-5; D is unresolved. The source of this sequence is a human donor in a cohort sampled during active COVID-19. CDR3 region: CASSLAGREPQHF. CDR3 nucleotides: TGTGCCAGCAGCTTGGCTGGGCGAGAGCCCCAGCATTTT.